This T cell receptor beta chain was retrieved from a study of PD-L1 blockade in urothelial cancer listed by TCRdb under 2017. Regarding the complete study: Every patient began therapy around 2014 and was given atezolizumab 1,200 mg intravenously every 3 weeks. Blood samples were analyzed at 3 weeks after treatment start (second dose) and at 6 weeks after treatment start. Under 30 patients had pretreatment blood TCR-seq, about 25 had at least one posttreatment blood collection, and about 25 had tumor TCR-seq. Whole exome sequencing and RNA sequencing of pretreatment tumors were performed alongside TCR sequencing in the same patients. About 90% of the roughly 30 patients were males with bladder-origin urothelial cancer, and 18 of 29 reported a prior smoking history. Blood samples yielded a median of about 150,000 T cells and tens of thousands of unique TCRs, with median clonality about 0.08. TCR sequencing covered pretreatment tumor samples and matched, serially collected peripheral blood taken before and after atezolizumab treatment. An ECOG performance status of 0 or 1 was recorded for the patients, and 0 to 3 prior chemotherapy regimens had been received by the patients. About 10 patients achieved durable clinical benefit and about 22 did not. Durable clinical benefit meant progression-free survival longer than 6 months, and TCR features were also tested against progression-free and overall survival. Somatic, immune and clinical correlates of response to PD-L1 blockade with atezolizumab in urothelial cancer were the focus of an exploratory multi-omic analysis. Overall results and qualifications from the work: Improved progression-free and overall survival was found to be associated with pretreatment peripheral blood TCR clonality below the median. Greater expansion of tumor-associated TCR clones in peripheral blood 3 weeks after the start of treatment was observed in patients with durable benefit (n ≈ 22, p = 0.022). Because the sample size was small (n ≈ 29) and many of the analyses were exploratory, the results are meant to be hypothesis-generating.

This specimen's time point label, per the study, means: peripheral blood 6 weeks after treatment start. The cohort included some 30 patients with locally advanced or metastatic urothelial carcinoma who were treated at Memorial Sloan Kettering on a trial protocol. Peripheral blood mononuclear cells were collected pretreatment and during treatment, with between 1 and 8 total time points per patient. The Qiagen DNeasy Blood extraction kit was used to purify genomic DNA from total PBMCs and tumor samples. PBMCs were collected pretreatment and during treatment, and were isolated and stored as previously described. About this clone itself: Its binding antigen is unknown. The record has no base qualities; no much larger clone is one base away.

The germline V gene provides CDR1 SQVTM and CDR2 ANQGSEA. The CDR3, cysteine through phenylalanine, is 14 amino acids long. Just CDR3 DNA is preserved here, 42 bases in frame from base 1. At the junction V is shortened by 5 bases and J by 1 base; bases outside the gene matches: 7. To estimate absolute template abundance from read counts, synthetic TCR analog templates were spiked into each PCR. TCRbeta CDR3 regions were amplified from genomic DNA with bias-controlled V and J gene primers using the immunoSEQ assay. Rearranged TCRbeta segments were sequenced at approximately 20X coverage. The authors' analysis ran thus. Clustering was used to correct sequencing errors, and CDR3s were annotated against IMGT so that V, D and J genes could be assigned. Downstream analyses used only productive TCRbeta rearrangements and left out out-of-frame or stop-codon sequences. To compute clonality, Shannon entropy was normalized by the log of the number of unique productive sequences and then subtracted from one. Fisher's exact test with Benjamini-Hochberg correction, using a cutoff of adjusted p below 0.01, was how clones that differed between time points or between blood and tumor were identified. TCRdb carries this immuneACCESS record with in-frame sequences only. Its versions omit some clonotypes, under half of them owing to an unresolved V gene in the studies checked, with the rest unexplained. Clone size and the V and J calls come from that table; the DNA yielded D and trimming. The sample table holds 35,000 to 45,000 clones, of which less than 95% were seen once. In total, the top ten clones hold around 6.7% of the sample.

Sequencing used PBMCs, obtained around atezolizumab (anti-PD-L1) treatment. The TCR sequence derives from a man aged 65 to 85 with urothelial cancer. Recombination linked TRBV29-1 to TRBJ2-5, and TRBD1 aligns with 7 junction nucleotides. DNA sequence: TGCAGCGTTCTTCCCCGGACAGGCCAAGAGACCCAGTACTTC. Its protein product is CSVLPRTGQETQYF.